Listed here are 4 T cell receptor beta chains from one sample, sequenced in a study of technical replicates of blood from a few donors. Generated by immunoSEQ multiplex PCR, the TCRdb table keeps only in-frame clones and is missing some. The sample lists approximately 75,000 clones; 95% to 98% were seen once. Source material: T cells isolated from PBMCs. These receptors all stem from a human donor in good health.

CDR3 bases: TGTGCCAGCAGCATCGGGGGAACTGAAGCTTTCTTT. Protein product: CASSIGGTEAFF. This rearrangement joins TRBV6-5 to TRBJ1-1; tentatively, D is TRBD1 (5 bases). Per germline, CDR1 MNHEY and CDR2 SVGAGI. This CDR3 is 12 amino acids long. With 6 bases removed from V and 5 bases from J, the gap between germline ends came to 10 bases.

Only one count was recorded for this clone. J is TRBJ1-1 and V is TRBV7-2; D ambiguous. The CDR3 sequence is 13 residues long. From germline, CDR1 is SGHTA and CDR2 FQGNSA. Trimming shortened V by 4 bases and J by 1 base, and 7 bases separated the two germline ends. DNA of the CDR3: TGTGCCAGCAGCTCCCAGAAGAACACTGAAGCTTTCTTT. Its protein is CASSSQKNTEAFF.

The V gene is TRBV4-1, the J gene TRBJ2-5; tentatively, D is TRBD2 (7 bases). Germline V gives CDR1 MGHRA, CDR2 YSYEKL. The V end lost 1 base, the J end lost 6 bases, and 12 bases lay between the germline ends. This CDR3 is 14 amino acids long. The DNA of the CDR3 is TGCGCCAGCAGCCAAGCGGGGGGCCCGAAGACCCAGTACTTC. The encoded protein is CASSQAGGPKTQYF.

CDR3 residues: CSVEPGFGGYTF. The CDR3 DNA sequence: TGCAGCGTTGAACCGGGTTTCGGCGGCTACACCTTC. The chain combines TRBV29-1 with TRBJ1-2; D is unclear. Trimming cost V 2 bases and J 8 bases, with 12 bases left between them. Germline values: CDR1 SQVTM, CDR2 ANQGSEA. The CDR3 sequence is 12 residues long.